Below, 4 T cell receptor beta chains from the same sample are listed, as sequenced in a study of CD8+ T cells in alopecia areata. In each case, RNA was isolated and then reverse transcribed into cDNA as the sequencing template. Clones were sequenced by immunoSEQ multiplex PCR, and TCRdb holds only the in-frame ones, with some missing. The sample yields 150,000 or so clones, less than 65% seen once. The sample in question was CD8+ T cells sorted from blood, obtained at week 0. The origin of the receptors is a human donor with alopecia areata.

The J gene is TRBJ2-6, the V gene TRBV7-6; D not resolved. V lost 5 bases to trimming and J lost 1 base, with 9 bases between them. This CDR3 is built from 15 residues. CDR1 SGHVS and CDR2 FNYEAQ come from the germline V gene. As DNA, the CDR3 is TGTGCCAGCAGCGAGGCGCCTTCTGGGGCCAACGTCCTGACTTTC. Protein product: CASSEAPSGANVLTF.

CDR3 residues: CASRGQLNNEQFF. The DNA for the CDR3 is TGTGCCAGCAGGGGACAGCTGAACAATGAGCAGTTCTTC. This chain links TRBV27 with TRBJ2-1; 7 nucleotides line up with TRBD1. Germline V gene lookup returns CDR1 MNHEY and CDR2 SMNVEV (reference sequence). This CDR3 has 13 residues. With 6 bases clipped from V and 5 bases from J, the junction kept 4 bases outside the gene matches.

Turning to this clone: Other DNA variants within this sample encode the same CDR3. The V call is TRBV29-1, the J call TRBJ1-1; weak D call: TRBD1 (5 bases). V lost 3 bases and J 4 bases, leaving 9 bases between the germline ends. From germline, CDR1 is SQVTM and CDR2 ANQGSEA. This CDR3 is built from 12 residues. The CDR3 region has the DNA TGCAGCGTTGAGGGGGGAGGCACTGAAGCTTTCTTT. It yields the protein CSVEGGGTEAFF.

The V gene is TRBV27, the J gene TRBJ2-1; TRBD1 might be the D (5 bases). Germline V gives CDR1 MNHEY, CDR2 SMNVEV (reference sequence). The CDR3 is 11 amino acids. V was clipped by 8 bases and J by 8 bases, with 10 bases between them. CDR3 protein: CASQGMDEQFF. CDR3 DNA sequence: TGTGCCAGCCAGGGAATGGATGAGCAGTTCTTC.